The 2 T cell receptor beta chains listed next were all sequenced from one sample in a study of T cell repertoires in cytomegalovirus infection. TCRdb fed the reads into MiXCR, producing one record per CDR3 protein. Of around 55,000 distinct CDR3 sequences in the sample, around 18% are singletons; the top ten hold around a quarter. For these receptors, no antigen is known. The sample was CD8+ T cells from cultured PBMCs, taken from culture after CMV antigen stimulation. The origin of the receptors is a human donor in good health (CMV status not recorded). Some clones in this sample may be carry-over from other donors' samples.

This clonotype has ten or more counts. V is TRBV11-2 and J is TRBJ2-3; D unresolved. Trimming left V 1 base short and J 6 bases short, with 5 bases between. The CDR3 contains 12 residues. Germline V gene data show CDR1 as SGHAT and CDR2 as FQNNGV. DNA for the CDR3: TGTGCCAGCAGCTTAGGGTCGGATACGCAGTATTTT. It translates to CASSLGSDTQYF.

The chain employs TRBV2 and TRBJ1-2, with D possibly TRBD1 on 5 matching bases. The germline CDR1 and CDR2 sequences are SNHLY and FYNNEI. The CDR3 covers 13 residues. V lost 3 bases, J lost 3 bases, and 8 bases lay in between. The CDR3 nucleotides read TGTGCCAGCAGTGAGGGGGGGTACTATGGCTACACCTTC. This gives the protein CASSEGGYYGYTF.